The 15 T cell receptor beta chains presented below share a single source sample, sequenced in a study of OX40 agonist ivuxolimab in advanced cancers. Repertoires were generated with immunoSEQ multiplex PCR, while TCRdb's copy carries only in-frame clones and drops some. The table has 35,000 to 45,000 clones, around 93% seen once. Sequenced material: CD4+ or CD8+ T cells sorted from blood, taken in a trial of the OX40 agonist ivuxolimab. The receptors were sampled from an adult with an advanced solid tumor such as melanoma, head and neck, liver or kidney cancer.

This CDR3 reads CAWSLTGGINEKLFF. The DNA of the CDR3 is TGTGCCTGGAGTTTGACAGGCGGAATCAATGAAAAACTGTTTTTT. The chain has TRBV30 and TRBJ1-4; D possibly corresponds to TRBD1 (6 bases). The CDR3 is 15 residues long. Germline V gene sequence: CDR1 GTSNPN, CDR2 SVGIG (reference sequence). The ends were cut back, 2 bases at V and 5 bases at J, with 15 bases in the middle.

The chain employs TRBV27 and TRBJ2-1; D is unresolved. Trimming removed 3 bases at V and 7 bases at J, with 10 bases between. CDR3 length: 13 residues. The germline CDR1 and CDR2 sequences are MNHEY and SMNVEV (reference sequence). CDR3 DNA sequence: TGTGCCAGCAGTTTTCTAGATTTAAATGAGCAGTTCTTC. Translating gives CASSFLDLNEQFF.

V usage is TRBV6-5 and J usage is TRBJ1-2; possible D gene TRBD1, 5 bases. V lost 9 bases and J 2 bases, leaving 13 bases between the germline ends. Germline V gives CDR1 MNHEY, CDR2 SVGAGI. The CDR3 sequence is 13 residues long. CDR3 in amino acids: CASTDPGNYGYTF. The CDR3 DNA follows: TGTGCCAGTACTGATCCAGGGAACTATGGCTACACCTTC.

The J gene is TRBJ2-5, the V gene TRBV5-1, with D possibly being TRBD2 (5 bases). V was clipped by 0 bases and J by 1 base, with 10 bases between them. The CDR3 is 15 amino acids. Germline V gives CDR1 SGHRS, CDR2 YFSETQ. Here the CDR3 reads CASSLESGIQETQYF. DNA of the CDR3: TGCGCCAGCAGCTTGGAGTCCGGGATCCAAGAGACCCAGTACTTC. The full variable domain, in which reference TRBV5-1 and TRBJ2-5 provide the parts outside the CDR3, is KAGVTQTPRYLIKTRGQQVTLSCSPISGHRSVSWYQQTPGQGLQFLFEYFSETQRNKGNFPGRFSGRQFSNSRSEMNVSTLELGDSALYLCASSLESGIQETQYFGPGTRLLVL.

The rearrangement uses TRBV5-4 and TRBJ2-7; TRBD1 agrees at 8 bases. V lost 4 bases to trimming and J lost 0 bases; unmatched junction nucleotides: 3. This CDR3 comprises 14 residues. CDR1 SGHNT and CDR2 YYREEE come from the germline V gene (reference sequence). CDR3 residues: CASSAGQGSYEQYF. The CDR3 nucleotides are TGTGCCAGCAGCGCAGGACAGGGCTCCTACGAGCAGTACTTC.

V is TRBV5-6 and J is TRBJ1-4; D unresolved. The V end was cut by 0 bases, the J end by 5 bases, with 11 bases between. The CDR3 has 15 residues. Germline assignment: CDR1 SGHDT and CDR2 YYEEEE. CDR3 in amino acids: CASSLVPRPNEKLFF. Here the CDR3 DNA reads TGTGCCAGCAGCTTGGTCCCCAGACCGAATGAAAAACTGTTTTTT.

The chain links TRBV10-1 to TRBJ2-7; unclear D gene. Germline V gene lookup returns CDR1 WNHNN and CDR2 SYGVQD (reference sequence). This CDR3 has 14 residues. V lost 3 bases, J lost 0 bases, and 9 bases lay in between. CDR3 sequence reads: CASSDNSYSYEQYF. CDR3 DNA: TGCGCCAGCAGTGATAATAGTTACTCCTACGAGCAGTACTTC.

This clone was recorded only once. The chain joins TRBV4-1 to TRBJ2-1; 11 bases are a match to TRBD2. This CDR3 contains 21 residues. Trimming removed 4 bases from V and 1 base from J; junction bases left unmatched: 18. Germline CDR1 reads MGHRA; CDR2 reads YSYEKL. The DNA of the CDR3 is TGCGCCAGCAGCCCCCTTAGCGGGAGGGCCTTTGGAACGGGTTCCTACAATGAGCAGTTCTTC. It translates to CASSPLSGRAFGTGSYNEQFF.

Here the CDR3 reads CASSSSMETGGTEAFF. DNA for the CDR3: TGTGCCAGCAGTTCCAGCATGGAGACAGGGGGCACTGAAGCTTTCTTT. The gene calls are TRBV28 and TRBJ1-1, with 9 nucleotides matching TRBD1. This CDR3 region has 16 residues. J was trimmed by 4 bases and V by 4 bases; bases with no gene match: 10. CDR1 and CDR2 (germline): MDHEN, SYDVKM.

The chain joins TRBV19 to TRBJ2-2, with 7 bases lining up with TRBD1. The ends lost 3 bases at V and 4 bases at J; junction bases unmatched: 5. Germline-derived CDR1 and CDR2 are LNHDA and SQIVND (reference sequence). The CDR3 is 15 amino acids. CDR3 bases: TGTGCCAGTAGTATTACAGGGGTCGGCACCGGGGAGCTGTTTTTT. This sequence encodes CASSITGVGTGELFF. Combining the CDR3 with reference TRBV19 and TRBJ2-2 gives the whole variable domain DGGITQSPKYLFRKEGQNVTLSCEQNLNHDAMYWYRQDPGQGLRLIYYSQIVNDFQKGDIAEGYSVSREKKESFPLTVTSAQKNPTAFYLCASSITGVGTGELFFGEGSRLTVL.

This clone appeared a single time. This chain links TRBV27 with TRBJ2-5; TRBD2 matches at 16 bases. Matching the DNA end better, TRBJ2-7 makes the J call doubtful. Germline-derived CDR1 and CDR2 are MNHEY and SMNVEV (reference sequence). The CDR3 spans 16 residues. CDR3 sequence: CASSLLGLAGGNEQYF. CDR3 bases: TGTGCCAGCAGTTTATTGGGACTAGCGGGAGGGAACGAGCAGTACTTC.

The rearrangement uses TRBV7-9 and TRBJ2-1, with 8 nucleotides matching TRBD2. The CDR3 extends over 15 amino acids. Germline V gene data show CDR1 as SEHNR and CDR2 as FQNEAQ (reference sequence). Losses at the gene ends were 5 bases for V and 4 bases for J; bases not matched to a gene: 7. DNA for the CDR3: TGTGCCAGCAGCCGTAGCGGGATTGATTACAATGAGCAGTTCTTC. Its translation: CASSRSGIDYNEQFF.

This sequence joins TRBV6-6 and TRBJ2-2; possible D gene TRBD1, 6 bases. V lost 2 bases to trimming and J lost 2 bases, with 12 bases between them. The CDR3 length is 16 residues. The germline V gene has CDR1 MNHNY and CDR2 SVGAGI (reference sequence). The CDR3 is CASSYLGRGNTGELFF. In DNA form, the CDR3 reads TGTGCCAGCAGTTACCTAGGCAGGGGAAACACCGGGGAGCTGTTTTTT.

The chain employs TRBV7-2 and TRBJ2-7; D is unclear. Trimming took 5 bases from V and 4 from J, leaving 12 bases between them. The CDR3 is 13 residues long. Germline lookup yields CDR1 SGHTA and CDR2 FQGNSA. CDR3 nucleotides: TGTGCCAGCAGCCCCAGCTCAGCTTACGAGCAGTACTTC. Residues: CASSPSSAYEQYF.

The chain is built from TRBV7-6 and TRBJ1-4; D is possibly TRBD1 (6 bases). This CDR3 is 11 amino acids long. Germline assignment: CDR1 SGHVS and CDR2 FNYEAQ. Trimming pared 5 bases from V and 11 bases from J, leaving 9 bases between. The CDR3 protein is CASSIGGKLFF. In nucleotides, the CDR3 is TGTGCCAGCAGCATAGGGGGGAAACTGTTTTTT.